A selection of T cell receptor beta chains follows, all from one sample in a study of early T cells in non-severe SARS-CoV-2 infection. TCRdb redid the calling of the 5' RACE reads with MiXCR, one entry per CDR3 protein. The repertoire holds around 61,000 distinct CDR3 sequences, around 16% seen once, with over 4% in the top ten. The starting material was whole blood, obtained at baseline. These receptors were taken from an adult who was a healthcare worker with PCR-confirmed SARS-CoV-2 infection or an uninfected control (not recorded which). CDR3s include the opening cysteine and the closing phenylalanine or tryptophan. The D gene is left open where the match is weak. Only some rows state a clone size, as once, few, many or a class for expanded clones.

v_call	clone_size	d_call	j_call	cdr3_aa	cdr3_nt
TRBV7-8	few	.	TRBJ2-7	CASSLKRGGQPGSYEQYF	TGTGCCAGCAGCTTAAAACGGGGGGGACAGCCCGGATCCTACGAGCAGTACTTC
TRBV12-3/TRBV12-4	few	TRBD1	TRBJ1-1	CASSLRGQGHTEAFF	TGTGCCAGCAGTTTAAGGGGGCAGGGCCACACTGAAGCTTTCTTT
TRBV7-3	medium-sized	TRBD1	TRBJ2-7	CASSLRDRFYSGYEQYF	TGTGCCAGCAGCTTAAGGGACAGGTTTTACTCCGGCTACGAGCAGTACTTC
TRBV20-1	few	.	TRBJ2-5	CSARGAEETQYF	TGCAGTGCTAGAGGGGCAGAAGAGACCCAGTACTTC
TRBV5-6	.	TRBD1	TRBJ2-7	CASSLVPDRGYEQYF	TGTGCCAGCAGCTTGGTTCCGGACAGGGGTTACGAGCAGTACTTC
TRBV20-1	.	.	TRBJ2-5	CSARSPGYWGVQETQYF	TGCAGTGCTAGATCACCTGGATATTGGGGAGTCCAAGAGACCCAGTACTTC
TRBV7-8	.	TRBD1	TRBJ2-3	CASSLDRGLTDTQYF	TGTGCCAGCAGCTTAGACAGGGGGCTCACAGATACGCAGTATTTT
TRBV12-3/TRBV12-4	.	.	TRBJ1-5	CASSFGAARMGNQPQHF	TGTGCCAGCAGTTTTGGGGCCGCCAGGATGGGCAATCAGCCCCAGCATTTT
TRBV7-8	few	.	TRBJ2-3	CASSLPPRDLVSDTQYF	TGTGCCAGCAGCCTACCTCCCCGGGACCTAGTATCAGATACGCAGTATTTT
TRBV19	many	.	TRBJ1-2	CASSQPEGVYGYTF	TGTGCCAGTTCCCAGCCGGAGGGAGTCTATGGCTACACCTTC
TRBV27	few	.	TRBJ2-7	CASSPRISYEQYF	TGTGCCAGCAGTCCCCGGATTTCCTACGAGCAGTACTTC
TRBV28	.	.	TRBJ1-6	CASSLQTGRNSPLHF	TGTGCCAGCAGTTTACAAACAGGGAGAAATTCACCCCTCCACTTT
TRBV29-1	few	.	TRBJ2-7	CSVGRTGNSYEQYF	TGCAGCGTTGGAAGAACAGGGAACTCCTACGAGCAGTACTTC
TRBV6-2/TRBV6-3	.	.	TRBJ2-4	CASSYAALAKNIQYF	TGTGCCAGCAGTTACGCAGCACTAGCCAAAAACATTCAGTACTTC
TRBV10-3	.	.	TRBJ2-2	CASTETNTGELFF	TGTGCCAGCACAGAGACGAACACCGGGGAGCTGTTTTTT
TRBV29-1	many	TRBD1	TRBJ2-7	CSAGDGTGEYF	TGCAGCGCCGGCGACGGGACAGGGGAGTACTTC
TRBV12-3/TRBV12-4	.	.	TRBJ1-2	CASSLRGPGGYTF	TGTGCCAGCAGTTTACGGGGACCGGGTGGCTACACCTTC
TRBV18	few	.	TRBJ1-6	CASSPGRLDNSPLHF	TGTGCCAGCTCACCAGGCCGACTAGATAATTCACCCCTCCACTTT
TRBV6-1	few	.	TRBJ2-3	CASSTGHGGKNTDTQYF	TGTGCCAGCAGTACTGGACACGGAGGGAAGAACACAGATACGCAGTATTTT
TRBV5-1	.	TRBD2	TRBJ2-7	CASSLYGGTDEQYF	TGCGCCAGCAGCTTGTACGGGGGGACCGACGAGCAGTACTTC
TRBV5-1	many	TRBD2	TRBJ2-1	CASSLFGTSESEQFF	TGCGCCAGCAGCTTATTCGGGACTAGCGAGAGTGAGCAGTTCTTC
TRBV7-2	.	.	TRBJ2-3	CASSLELEGTQYF	TGTGCCAGCAGCTTAGAGCTCGAGGGTACGCAGTATTTT
TRBV6-5	.	.	TRBJ1-6	CASRDIYGSPLHF	TGTGCCAGTCGGGACATATATGGATCACCCCTCCACTTT
TRBV5-6	many	.	TRBJ2-7	CASSLGTGHYEQYF	TGTGCCAGCAGCTTGGGGACGGGACACTACGAGCAGTACTTC
TRBV3-1	.	.	TRBJ1-5	CASSLTTGSNQPQHF	TGTGCCAGCAGCCTAACGACAGGTAGCAATCAGCCCCAGCATTTT
TRBV5-1	many	TRBD2	TRBJ2-1	CASSLAGGPFHEQFF	TGCGCCAGCAGCTTAGCGGGGGGGCCTTTCCATGAGCAGTTCTTC
TRBV28	.	TRBD1	TRBJ1-5	CASSLFPGQSVVAGQPQHF	TGTGCCAGCAGTTTATTCCCGGGACAGTCCGTGGTTGCCGGTCAGCCCCAGCATTTT
TRBV20-1	many	.	TRBJ1-4	CSARDIGAPSARATNEKLFF	TGCAGTGCTAGAGATATTGGGGCCCCCTCAGCCAGGGCAACTAATGAAAAACTGTTTTTT
TRBV3-1	.	.	TRBJ2-7	CASSLNIRDGYEQYF	TGTGCCAGCAGCCTCAATATCCGGGACGGCTACGAGCAGTACTTC
TRBV20-1	few	.	TRBJ2-5	CSARDSGVKTQYF	TGCAGTGCTAGAGACTCGGGGGTAAAGACCCAGTACTTC
TRBV11-2	.	.	TRBJ2-3	CASSPQLTGSDTQYF	TGTGCCAGCAGCCCCCAACTTACAGGGTCAGATACGCAGTATTTT
TRBV19	.	TRBD1	TRBJ2-4	CASSINLWTGIGDIQYF	TGTGCCAGTAGTATTAATCTCTGGACAGGGATTGGAGACATTCAGTACTTC
TRBV4-1	few	TRBD1	TRBJ2-2	CASSQEAGGTSGELFF	TGCGCCAGCAGCCAAGAGGCAGGGGGCACGTCCGGGGAGCTGTTTTTT
TRBV7-3	few	TRBD1	TRBJ2-7	CASSLTGDSYEQYF	TGTGCCAGCAGCTTAACGGGGGACAGTTACGAGCAGTACTTC
TRBV6-6	many	TRBD1	TRBJ1-1	CAGQGGWMNTEAFF	TGTGCCGGACAGGGAGGGTGGATGAACACTGAAGCTTTCTTT
TRBV5-1	few	.	TRBJ2-1	CASSLEGVGEQFF	TGCGCCAGCAGCTTGGAGGGTGTCGGTGAGCAGTTCTTC
TRBV7-2	few	.	TRBJ2-2	CASTLTPPTGELFF	TGTGCCAGCACCTTGACTCCCCCCACCGGGGAGCTGTTTTTT
TRBV5-1	.	.	TRBJ2-7	CASSVSPSSYEQYF	TGCGCCAGCAGCGTCTCACCTAGCTCGTACGAGCAGTACTTC
TRBV25-1	.	.	TRBJ2-3	CASSPAGSTDTQYF	TGTGCCAGCAGTCCTGCAGGGTCCACAGATACGCAGTATTTT
TRBV28	many	TRBD2	TRBJ2-7	CASRDARGLAGVGEQYF	TGTGCCAGCAGGGATGCCCGAGGACTAGCGGGTGTCGGCGAGCAGTACTTC
TRBV9	few	.	TRBJ2-5	CASSFRPLPQETQYF	TGTGCCAGCAGCTTCAGACCCCTACCCCAAGAGACCCAGTACTTC
TRBV28	many	.	TRBJ2-7	CASSLWGLEQYF	TGTGCCAGCAGTTTGTGGGGGTTAGAGCAGTACTTC
TRBV15	.	.	TRBJ2-7	CATSRDLTYEQYF	TGTGCCACCAGCAGAGACCTGACCTACGAGCAGTACTTC